Listed here are 32 T cell receptor beta chains from one sample, sequenced in a study of brain T cells in children with intractable seizures (dated by TCRdb to the early 2020s). The time point label here, explained by the study, means: resected brain tissue, or blood drawn just prior to surgery. Receptors were amplified or captured by the immunoSEQ multiplex PCR assay. TCRdb mirrors the immuneACCESS table, restricted to in-frame sequences. Some clones are absent from its copies; in checked studies, under half trace to an unresolved V gene, and the reason for the others is unknown. The sample table contains 110,000 or so clones; only one count was recorded for 85% to 95% of them. The ten largest clones take up around 4% of the sample. The specimen comprised peripheral blood, sampled at surgery. The receptors come from a boy younger than two with hemimegalencephaly and intractable seizures.

This rearrangement joins TRBV28 to TRBJ2-7, with TRBD2 matching 7 bases. Germline values: CDR1 MDHEN, CDR2 SYDVKM. Unmatched junction bases numbered 5, after V lost 4 bases and J lost 2 bases. The CDR3 is made up of 14 amino acids. The CDR3 here is CASSSKGRAYEQYF. The CDR3 nucleotides are TGTGCCAGCAGTTCTAAAGGGAGGGCCTACGAGCAGTACTTC. The variable domain in full, completed from reference TRBV28 and TRBJ2-7, reads DVKVTQSSRYLVKRTGEKVFLECVQDMDHENMFWYRQDPGLGLRLIYFSYDVKMKEKGDIPEGYSVSREKKERFSLILESASTNQTSMYLCASSSKGRAYEQYFGPGTRLTVT.

V usage is TRBV11-2 and J usage is TRBJ2-1; D unclear. This CDR3 is built from 12 residues. V dropped 7 bases and J dropped 6 bases, with 10 bases sitting between them. Germline-derived CDR1 and CDR2 are SGHAT and FQNNGV. CDR3 region: CASTSLVNEQFF. The CDR3, as DNA: TGTGCCAGCACCTCTCTGGTCAATGAGCAGTTCTTC.

The chain employs TRBV5-1 and TRBJ2-7; TRBD1 aligns across 8 bases. The length of the CDR3 is 14 residues. Germline V CDR1 and CDR2: SGHRS, YFSETQ. J lost 0 bases, V lost 4 bases, and 3 bases had no gene match. The DNA for the CDR3 is TGCGCCAGCAGCCGGGACAGGAGCTCCTACGAGCAGTACTTC. Protein product: CASSRDRSSYEQYF.

The chain has TRBV19 and TRBJ2-2; possibly TRBD1 for D (6 bases). Germline lookup yields CDR1 LNHDA and CDR2 SQIVND (reference sequence). Trimming shortened V by 8 bases and J by 0 bases, and 10 bases separated the two germline ends. This CDR3 is built from 14 residues. CDR3 amino acids: CASSGTPNTGELFF. The CDR3 region has the DNA TGTGCCAGTTCCGGGACACCGAACACCGGGGAGCTGTTTTTT.

This chain uses TRBV5-1 with TRBJ2-4; TRBD2 matches 12 bases. V lost 4 bases and J lost 6; bases outside the gene matches: 2. Germline V CDR1 and CDR2: SGHRS, YFSETQ. CDR3 length: 14 amino acids. In DNA, the CDR3 is TGCGCCAGCAGCACGGGACTAGCGGGAAACATTCAGTACTTC. It is translated as CASSTGLAGNIQYF.

In regard to this clone: This sample also contains other DNA sequences that code for the same CDR3. The DNA of the CDR3 is TGTGCTAGTGGTTTGGGGTATGGCTACACCTTC. Encoded protein: CASGLGYGYTF. V and J are TRBV12-5 and TRBJ1-2; D unresolved. The V and J ends lost 1 base and 5 bases respectively, with 2 bases between them. Germline-derived CDR1 and CDR2 are LGHNT and FRNRAP. There are 11 residues in the CDR3.

The CDR3 DNA follows: TGTGCCAGCAGCCCTCAAATCGGACTAGCGGGGATCTACGAGCAGTACTTC. Amino acids: CASSPQIGLAGIYEQYF. The genes are TRBV7-7 and TRBJ2-7; 12 nucleotides agree with TRBD2. Unmatched junction bases numbered 11, after V lost 5 bases and J lost 3 bases. The germline V gene encodes CDR1 SSHAT and CDR2 FNYEAQ (reference sequence). The CDR3 consists of 17 residues.

The chain links TRBV7-7 to TRBJ1-2, with D maybe TRBD1 (5 bases). V gave up 0 bases and J gave up 4 bases, with 12 bases separating them. Germline V gives CDR1 SSHAT, CDR2 FNYEAQ (reference sequence). The CDR3 has 15 residues. The CDR3 protein is CASSLAVTGTYGYTF. Here the CDR3 DNA reads TGTGCCAGCAGCTTAGCGGTGACGGGGACCTATGGCTACACCTTC.

The rearrangement uses TRBV6-1 and TRBJ1-5; unclear D gene. V shed 1 base and J shed 0 bases, with 16 bases lying between them. Germline V gives CDR1 MNHNS, CDR2 SASEGT. CDR3 length: 18 amino acids. In DNA, the CDR3 is TGTGCCAGCAGTGAAGGGGCAGGCTATCCTTATAGCAATCAGCCCCAGCATTTT. Its protein product is CASSEGAGYPYSNQPQHF.

V is TRBV6-5 and J is TRBJ1-2; D is possibly TRBD1 (5 bases). Trimming stripped 7 bases from V and 6 bases from J, with 21 bases between. The CDR3 loop spans 15 amino acids. Germline V gene sequence: CDR1 MNHEY, CDR2 SVGAGI. The CDR3 DNA sequence: TGTGCCAGCAAAAGACTCGACCGGGACGTTAATGGCTACACCTTC. Its translation is CASKRLDRDVNGYTF.

This rearrangement joins TRBV19 to TRBJ2-1; the match to TRBD2 covers 10 bases. This CDR3 is 13 amino acids long. Per the germline V gene, CDR1 is LNHDA and CDR2 is SQIVND (reference sequence). V lost 6 bases and J lost 4; bases outside the gene matches: 0. The CDR3 DNA sequence: TGTGCCAGTAGACTAGCGGGATACAATGAGCAGTTCTTC. This gives the protein CASRLAGYNEQFF.

The gene calls are TRBV7-8 and TRBJ1-6, with D unclear. The length of the CDR3 is 17 residues. Germline CDR1 reads SGHVS; CDR2 reads FQNEAQ. Trimming took off 1 base at V and 6 bases at J, with 16 bases between the two ends. As DNA, the CDR3 is TGTGCCAGCAGCTTAGAGGCTGATCCAGTCTTTAATTCACCCCTCCACTTT. It specifies CASSLEADPVFNSPLHF.

The chain employs TRBV6-6 and TRBJ2-1; D not certain. V was trimmed by 2 bases and J by 8 bases, leaving 10 bases between them. Germline V lookup: CDR1 MNHNY, CDR2 SVGAGI (reference sequence). The CDR3 length is 13 residues. The CDR3 region has the DNA TGTGCCAGCAGTTACACCCGTAGTTATGAGCAGTTCTTC. Encoded protein: CASSYTRSYEQFF.

This chain uses TRBV5-4 with TRBJ2-3, with TRBD1 as a possible D gene (6 bases). Germline V lookup: CDR1 SGHNT, CDR2 YYREEE (reference sequence). Trimming removed 2 bases from V and 6 bases from J, with 10 bases in between. CDR3 length: 13 residues. The CDR3 sequence is CASSLNREDTQYF. The CDR3 DNA reads TGTGCCAGCAGCTTAAACAGGGAGGATACGCAGTATTTT.

The chain employs TRBV9 and TRBJ2-3; 7 bases map to TRBD2. The CDR3 is 16 amino acids. CDR1 is SGDLS and CDR2 is YYNGEE in the germline V gene. J gave up 0 bases and V 3 bases, and 7 bases lay outside the gene matches. The CDR3 DNA reads TGTGCCAGCAGCGGACAGCTAGCGGTTAGCACAGATACGCAGTATTTT. Amino acids: CASSGQLAVSTDTQYF.

The chain combines TRBV9 with TRBJ2-2; maybe TRBD2 (6 bases). From germline, CDR1 is SGDLS and CDR2 YYNGEE. Trimming took off 0 bases at V and 5 bases at J, with 11 bases between the two ends. This CDR3 has 15 residues. The CDR3 sequence is CASSVAASGTGELFF. DNA of the CDR3: TGTGCCAGCAGCGTAGCTGCGAGCGGGACCGGGGAGCTGTTTTTT.

The chain joins TRBV12-3 or TRBV12-4 to TRBJ2-5; D ambiguous. V was shortened by 2 bases and J by 7 bases, with 11 bases between the two germline ends. The CDR3 is made up of 13 amino acids. In nucleotides, the CDR3 is TGTGCCAGCAGTTTATCTGGCACGGGGACCCAGTACTTC. As protein: CASSLSGTGTQYF.

This chain joins TRBV9 and TRBJ2-4; 10 nucleotides line up with TRBD2. V trimming: 0 bases; J trimming: 9 bases; junction bases outside the gene matches: 12. CDR1 is SGDLS, CDR2 YYNGEE, per germline. The CDR3 is 17 residues long. The CDR3 DNA reads TGTGCCAGCAGCGTAGGACTTTTAAGGACTAGCGGAGGCATTCAGTACTTC. It is translated as CASSVGLLRTSGGIQYF.

V and J are TRBV2 and TRBJ2-3; 9 bases are a match to TRBD2. Germline values: CDR1 SNHLY, CDR2 FYNNEI. CDR3 length: 15 residues. The J segment lost 2 bases and the V segment lost 6 bases, leaving 6 bases of the junction unmatched. Written as DNA, the CDR3 is TGTGCCAGCAGAGAGGGGACTAGCCCCACAGATACGCAGTATTTT. This translates into CASREGTSPTDTQYF.

The rearrangement uses TRBV6-2 or TRBV6-3 and TRBJ1-1; 7 bases are a match to TRBD1. Germline CDR1 reads MNHEY; CDR2 reads SVGEGT. The CDR3 is made up of 19 amino acids. V lost 0 bases and J lost 0; bases outside the gene matches: 13. CDR3 DNA: TGTGCCAGCAGTTACTCTCCAGGACAGGCGCGGGGGTTGAACACTGAAGCTTTCTTT. This sequence encodes CASSYSPGQARGLNTEAFF.

The chain employs TRBV25-1 and TRBJ2-1; D possibly corresponds to TRBD2 (6 bases). Germline values: CDR1 MGHDK, CDR2 SYGVNS. V was trimmed by 11 bases and J by 2 bases, leaving 10 bases between them. The CDR3 is 12 residues long. CDR3 residues: CAVLAAYNEQFF. Here the CDR3 DNA reads TGTGCCGTACTAGCAGCCTACAATGAGCAGTTCTTC.

This chain uses TRBV5-1 with TRBJ2-7, with D perhaps matching TRBD1 (6 bases). The germline gives CDR1 SGHRS, CDR2 YFSETQ. The ends were cut back, 6 bases at V and 2 bases at J, with 9 bases in the middle. The CDR3 runs to 12 residues. The CDR3 DNA sequence: TGCGCCAGCACGGACAGAACCTACGAGCAGTACTTC. Amino acids: CASTDRTYEQYF.

The chain is built from TRBV14 and TRBJ2-1, with 9 bases that match TRBD1. CDR3 length: 15 residues. The germline CDR1 and CDR2 sequences are SGHDN and FVKESK. J gave up 8 bases and V 4 bases, and 9 bases lay outside the gene matches. CDR3 bases: TGTGCCAGCAGCCCTTTACAGGGGGCAGGAGATGAGCAGTTCTTC. The encoded protein is CASSPLQGAGDEQFF. The full variable domain, with the rest looked up from reference TRBV14 and TRBJ2-1, is EAGVTQFPSHSVIEKGQTVTLRCDPISGHDNLYWYRRVMGKEIKFLLHFVKESKQDESGMPNNRFLAERTGGTYSTLKVQPAELEDSGVYFCASSPLQGAGDEQFFGPGTRLTVL.

This chain connects TRBV5-4 to TRBJ2-3; D is ambiguous. Trimming removed 0 bases from V and 6 bases from J, with 8 bases in between. CDR1 and CDR2 (germline): SGHNT, YYREEE (reference sequence). The CDR3 consists of 13 residues. This chain's CDR3 is CASSLGGADTQYF. The CDR3 bases are TGTGCCAGCAGCTTGGGAGGCGCGGATACGCAGTATTTT.

The chain links TRBV20-1 to TRBJ1-5; 8 nucleotides line up with TRBD1. The CDR3 runs 15 residues. Germline V gene data show CDR1 as DFQATT and CDR2 as SNEGSKA (reference sequence). J lost 6 bases, V lost 3 bases, and 10 bases had no gene match. For the CDR3, the DNA is TGCAGTGCTAGTCTGTCAACAGGGGGAGGTCAGCCCCAGCATTTT. This gives the protein CSASLSTGGGQPQHF.

The genes are TRBV27 and TRBJ1-3, with a tentative D call TRBD1 (6 bases). The V end lost 9 bases, the J end lost 0 bases, and 18 bases lay between the germline ends. Germline assignment: CDR1 MNHEY and CDR2 SMNVEV (reference sequence). This CDR3 spans 16 amino acids. CDR3 loop: CARKTGGTSSGNTIYF. The CDR3 DNA reads as TGTGCCAGGAAGACGGGGGGCACTAGCTCTGGAAACACCATATATTTT.

This chain connects TRBV28 to TRBJ2-7; D unresolved. CDR1 is MDHEN, CDR2 SYDVKM, per germline. The CDR3 is 12 residues long. Trimming removed 1 base from V and 5 bases from J, with 6 bases in between. CDR3 region: CASSLSGDEQYF. The CDR3, as DNA: TGTGCCAGCAGTTTATCTGGGGACGAGCAGTACTTC.

This chain connects TRBV6-5 to TRBJ1-1; D gene uncertain. Germline loops: CDR1 MNHEY, CDR2 SVGAGI. Trimming shortened V by 7 bases and J by 4 bases, and 10 bases separated the two germline ends. This CDR3 has 12 residues. CDR3 DNA: TGTGCCAGCACTCGGGGAGGCACTGAAGCTTTCTTT. Encoded protein: CASTRGGTEAFF.

This rearrangement joins TRBV4-1 to TRBJ2-7; 7 positions match TRBD1. This CDR3 contains 16 residues. After removal of 4 bases from V and 2 bases from J, the junction contained 11 bases not matched to a gene. Germline loops: CDR1 MGHRA, CDR2 YSYEKL. The CDR3 is CASSRDSNGRAYEQYF. For the CDR3, the DNA is TGCGCCAGCAGCCGGGACAGTAACGGACGGGCCTACGAGCAGTACTTC.

The chain links TRBV9 to TRBJ2-3; D is unresolved. In germline, CDR1 is SGDLS, CDR2 YYNGEE. Trimming left V 1 base short and J 2 bases short, with 8 bases between. The CDR3 consists of 14 residues. The chain's CDR3 is CASSVRSTTDTQYF. DNA for the CDR3: TGTGCCAGCAGCGTACGGAGTACCACAGATACGCAGTATTTT.

The chain links TRBV7-2 to TRBJ2-4; D not certain. The V and J ends lost 0 bases and 6 bases respectively, with 12 bases between them. CDR3 size: 15 residues. Looked up from germline, CDR1 is SGHTA and CDR2 is FQGNSA. The CDR3 DNA follows: TGTGCCAGCAGCTTAGCCGATACGACGGGAAACATTCAGTACTTC. Its protein is CASSLADTTGNIQYF.

This chain connects TRBV6-2 or TRBV6-3 to TRBJ2-7, with 7 bases lining up with TRBD2. The V gene's germline CDR1 is MNHEY and CDR2 SVGEGT. The CDR3 loop spans 15 amino acids. The junction had 7 bases not matched to a gene; V was cut back by 2 bases and J by 3 bases. The CDR3 region has the DNA TGTGCCAGCAGTTACGAGGCGGGACTATACTACGAGCAGTACTTC. Its protein product is CASSYEAGLYYEQYF.